Presented here are 21 T cell receptor beta chains from one specimen sequenced in a study of PD-1 blockade in classical Hodgkin lymphoma. Sequencing was performed with immunoSEQ multiplex PCR; in TCRdb, only in-frame clones are kept and a portion is missing. The sample lists around 99,000 clones, 75% to 85% occurring once. Every single patient, without exception, relapsed after autologous stem cell transplantation, and brentuximab vedotin exposure varied. The specimen was peripheral blood mononuclear cells (PBMCs), collected before the second cycle of nivolumab. The receptors were gathered from a human donor with classical Hodgkin lymphoma.

V is TRBV10-3 and J is TRBJ1-5; 7 nucleotides line up with TRBD1. Germline trimming cut 4 bases from V and 0 bases from J; bases unmatched to any gene: 3. Germline CDR1 reads ENHRY; CDR2 reads SYGVKD. This CDR3 region has 15 residues. The CDR3 reads CAISAGDSSNQPQHF. The DNA of the CDR3 is TGTGCCATCAGTGCGGGGGACAGTAGCAATCAGCCCCAGCATTTT.

The rearrangement joins TRBV19 to TRBJ2-7, with 7 bases that match TRBD2. The CDR3 sequence is 15 residues long. Unmatched junction bases numbered 6, after V lost 2 bases and J lost 2 bases. Germline V gene sequence: CDR1 LNHDA, CDR2 SQIVND (reference sequence). CDR3 nucleotide sequence: TGTGCCAGTAGTATAAGTTCCCTAGCGGCCTACGAGCAGTACTTC. Translation gives CASSISSLAAYEQYF.

The gene calls are TRBV20-1 and TRBJ2-7; D is unresolved. The germline gives CDR1 DFQATT, CDR2 SNEGSKA (reference sequence). Trimming took 3 bases from V and 6 from J, leaving 9 bases between them. CDR3 length: 11 residues. CDR3 sequence reads: CSASKYGEQYF. The CDR3 bases are TGCAGTGCTAGTAAGTACGGCGAGCAGTACTTC.

The CDR3 sequence is CASSLGGNTEAFF. For the CDR3, the DNA is TGTGCCAGCAGCTTAGGAGGGAACACTGAAGCTTTCTTT. The chain carries TRBV11-1 and TRBJ1-1; D ambiguous. Germline CDR1 reads SGHAT; CDR2 reads FQDESV (reference sequence). The CDR3 sequence is 13 residues long. V lost 1 base, J lost 1 base, and 4 bases lay in between. The variable domain in full, completed from reference TRBV11-1 and TRBJ1-1, reads EAEVAQSPRYKITEKSQAVAFWCDPISGHATLYWYRQILGQGPELLVQFQDESVVDDSQLPKDRFSAERLKGVDSTLKIQPAELGDSAMYLCASSLGGNTEAFFGQGTRLTVV.

This clone was recorded a few times. The chain uses TRBV4-1 and TRBJ2-5; weak D call: TRBD2 (6 bases). V lost 8 bases to trimming and J lost 5 bases, with 15 bases between them. The CDR3 runs to 13 residues. The germline V gene has CDR1 MGHRA and CDR2 YSYEKL. The CDR3 DNA sequence: TGCGCCAGCTCTACGGTCCGGGGGGAGACCCAGTACTTC. Translated: CASSTVRGETQYF.

V and J are TRBV2 and TRBJ2-7; D not certain. Between the trimmed V and J ends, which lost 5 bases and 2 bases, there was a span of 10 bases. The CDR3 totals 13 residues. Germline values: CDR1 SNHLY, CDR2 FYNNEI. This CDR3 reads CASSPGPTYEQYF. In DNA form, the CDR3 reads TGTGCCAGCAGTCCGGGCCCGACCTACGAGCAGTACTTC. The whole variable domain, remainder taken from reference TRBV2 and TRBJ2-7, is EPEVTQTPSHQVTQMGQEVILRCVPISNHLYFYWYRQILGQKVEFLVSFYNNEISEKSEIFDDQFSVERPDGSNFTLKIRSTKLEDSAMYFCASSPGPTYEQYFGPGTRLTVT.

This sequence joins TRBV5-5 and TRBJ2-1, with 8 bases matching TRBD1. The CDR3 totals 15 residues. Germline CDR1 is SGHKS and CDR2 is YYEKEE (reference sequence). V lost 5 bases, J lost 5 bases, and 9 bases stayed unmatched. As DNA, the CDR3 is TGTGCCAGCAGTTCCCAGGGGGCTGCAAACAATGAGCAGTTCTTC. This codes for CASSSQGAANNEQFF.

The chain joins TRBV5-1 to TRBJ1-1; 10 bases are shared with TRBD1. This CDR3 region has 14 residues. Trimming removed 3 bases from V and 5 bases from J; junction bases left unmatched: 4. Germline CDR1 SGHRS, CDR2 YFSETQ. The CDR3 nucleotides are TGCGCCAGCAGCTACGGACAGGGGGTGACTGAAGCTTTCTTT. Protein: CASSYGQGVTEAFF.

The CDR3 region has the DNA TGTGCCAGTAGTTCGCGCCCGGGACTCCAAAACTATGGCTACACCTTC. Translation gives CASSSRPGLQNYGYTF. The chain recombines TRBV19 with TRBJ1-2; D may be TRBD1 (5 bases). The V end was cut by 5 bases, the J end by 2 bases, with 18 bases between. The CDR3 sequence is 16 residues long. Germline-derived CDR1 and CDR2 are LNHDA and SQIVND (reference sequence).

The chain couples TRBV6-5 to TRBJ2-7; 10 bases map to TRBD1. After removal of 1 base from V and 6 bases from J, the junction contained 3 bases not matched to a gene. CDR1 is MNHEY and CDR2 is SVGAGI in the germline V gene. CDR3 length equals 14 residues. CDR3: CASSYFGQGGEQYF. The CDR3 nucleotides are TGTGCCAGCAGTTACTTCGGACAGGGGGGCGAGCAGTACTTC.

CDR3 DNA: TGCGCCAGCAGCTTGGCCAGGACTAGCGGCGCACTTGAGCAGTTCTTC. It is translated as CASSLARTSGALEQFF. The chain recombines TRBV5-1 with TRBJ2-1; TRBD2 aligns across 10 bases. V dropped 0 bases and J dropped 9; count of bases not matched to a gene: 9. Germline values: CDR1 SGHRS, CDR2 YFSETQ. CDR3 size: 16 residues.

CDR3 loop: CASSLARAAGGEGDTQYF. CDR3 in DNA: TGTGCCAGCAGCTTAGCGCGGGCGGCGGGAGGGGAAGGAGATACGCAGTATTTT. The chain is built from TRBV7-2 and TRBJ2-3, with 9 nucleotides matching TRBD2. CDR1 is SGHTA and CDR2 is FQGNSA in the germline V gene. The V gene end was trimmed by 0 bases and the J gene end by 5 bases; junction bases not matched to a gene: 12. The CDR3 loop spans 18 amino acids.

The rearrangement links TRBV10-1 to TRBJ2-3; 9 nucleotides align to TRBD2. Germline V gene lookup returns CDR1 WNHNN and CDR2 SYGVQD (reference sequence). V lost 7 bases and J lost 2; bases outside the gene matches: 4. The CDR3 has 14 amino acids. This CDR3 is CASILAGTTDTQYF. The CDR3 DNA sequence: TGCGCCAGCATCCTAGCGGGGACCACAGATACGCAGTATTTT.

The V gene is TRBV29-1, the J gene TRBJ2-2; 9 positions agree with TRBD2. Germline V lookup: CDR1 SQVTM, CDR2 ANQGSEA. This CDR3 has 14 amino acids. Trimming removed 3 bases from V and 6 bases from J; junction bases left unmatched: 5. In DNA form, the CDR3 reads TGCAGCGTTGACAGCGGGGGGTGGTCCGGGGAGCTGTTTTTT. This translates into CSVDSGGWSGELFF.

This clone is a singleton in its sample. The chain has TRBV11-2 and TRBJ1-1, with D perhaps TRBD1 (5 bases). The CDR3 spans 15 residues. Trimming stripped 5 bases from V and 4 bases from J, with 17 bases between. Germline-derived CDR1 and CDR2 are SGHAT and FQNNGV. Here the CDR3 DNA reads TGTGCCAGCAGCCTCCGCCGGGGGAGAGCCACTGAAGCTTTCTTT. This encodes CASSLRRGRATEAFF.

The rearrangement links TRBV19 to TRBJ1-3; D is uncertain. Trimming pared 5 bases from V and 4 bases from J, leaving 6 bases between. The CDR3 runs 12 residues. The germline CDR1 and CDR2 sequences are LNHDA and SQIVND (reference sequence). DNA of the CDR3: TGTGCCAGTAGTCTCCAAGGAAACACCATATATTTT. Encoded protein: CASSLQGNTIYF. The full variable domain, in which reference TRBV19 and TRBJ1-3 provide the parts outside the CDR3, is DGGITQSPKYLFRKEGQNVTLSCEQNLNHDAMYWYRQDPGQGLRLIYYSQIVNDFQKGDIAEGYSVSREKKESFPLTVTSAQKNPTAFYLCASSLQGNTIYFGEGSWLTVV.

This clone showed up just once. This chain joins TRBV10-3 and TRBJ1-1, with 7 bases lining up with TRBD1. The CDR3 extends over 16 amino acids. The germline V gene has CDR1 ENHRY and CDR2 SYGVKD. The junction had 9 bases not matched to a gene; V was cut back by 5 bases and J by 0 bases. The CDR3 loop reads CAISPSDRPMNTEAFF. The CDR3 DNA reads as TGTGCCATCAGTCCCTCGGACAGGCCAATGAACACTGAAGCTTTCTTT.

The gene calls are TRBV11-1 and TRBJ1-3; no reliable D call. The length of the CDR3 is 15 residues. The germline CDR1 and CDR2 sequences are SGHAT and FQDESV (reference sequence). The V end lost 0 bases, the J end lost 0 bases, and 6 bases lay between the germline ends. For the CDR3, the DNA is TGTGCCAGCAGCTTAGCGGCGGTCTCTGGAAACACCATATATTTT. Amino acid sequence: CASSLAAVSGNTIYF.

The chain links TRBV15 to TRBJ2-7; TRBD2 matches 9 bases. The J segment lost 4 bases and the V segment lost 0 bases, leaving 13 bases of the junction unmatched. The germline CDR1 and CDR2 sequences are LNHNV and YYDKDF (reference sequence). The CDR3 sequence is 18 residues long. CDR3 protein: CATSRDRASGVFDYEQYF. The CDR3 coding sequence is TGTGCCACCAGCAGAGATCGGGCTAGCGGGGTCTTTGATTACGAGCAGTACTTC.

This clone showed up just a few times. J is TRBJ2-5 and V is TRBV7-2; TRBD2 matches 12 bases. The CDR3 extends over 17 amino acids. Germline loops: CDR1 SGHTA, CDR2 FQGNSA. V lost 2 bases to trimming and J lost 2 bases; unmatched junction nucleotides: 6. The CDR3 region has the DNA TGTGCCAGCAGCTTACGTGGACTAGCGGGGCCACAAGAGACCCAGTACTTC. Its translation: CASSLRGLAGPQETQYF. Based on the CDR3 plus reference TRBV7-2 and TRBJ2-5, the full variable domain is GAGVSQSPSNKVTEKGKDVELRCDPISGHTALYWYRQSLGQGLEFLIYFQGNSAPDKSGLPSDRFSAERTGGSVSTLTIQRTQQEDSAVYLCASSLRGLAGPQETQYFGPGTRLLVL.

This clone was recorded a few times. The V and J genes are TRBV10-3 and TRBJ1-1; D ambiguous. Trimming took off 8 bases at V and 1 base at J, with 5 bases between the two ends. Germline CDR1 is ENHRY and CDR2 is SYGVKD. This CDR3 comprises 11 residues. The CDR3 DNA is TGTGCCATCTCAACGAACACTGAAGCTTTCTTT. Translated, it gives CAISTNTEAFF.